This T cell receptor beta chain was retrieved from a study of T-cell reconstitution after alpha-beta-depleted transplantation in children (dated by TCRdb to 2016 to 2017). Looking at the study overall: Using TCR repertoire profiling, the study quantitatively followed how T-cell immune reconstitution unfolded in children after TCRalphabeta/CD19-depleted allogeneic hematopoietic cell transplantation. Study-wide findings and limitations: In some patients, the high TCRbeta diversity seen at day 60 was put down to recipient T cells and intrathymic progenitors that had survived conditioning. Over the following months the frequencies of hyperexpanded clones went down, and after one year T-cell counts and TCRbeta diversity were mostly credited to newly produced T cells. About two months after transplant, the apparently early recovery of alphabetaT-cell counts reportedly depended on just several hundred clones that had expanded rapidly and came from non-depleted graft cells.

The treatment or condition tag for this specimen amounts to: allogeneic hematopoietic cell transplantation with graft depleted of TCRalphabeta T cells and CD19 B cells. Transplant recipients were children who received TCRalphabeta/CD19-depleted allogeneic hematopoietic cell grafts. The germline V end is reduced by 4 bases and the J end by 6 bases; junction bases left unmatched: 4. The germline V gene sets CDR1 to SGHTA and CDR2 to FQGTGA. Taken from cysteine to phenylalanine, the CDR3 has 14 residues. The kept DNA is CDR3 alone, 42 bases in frame from the first base. Library preparation was by PCR. The sequencing machine was an Illumina HiSeq 2500. Molecular barcoding was employed in the preparation of TCR libraries, with unique molecular identifiers being used to normalize TCRbeta repertoire quantification. TCRdb passed the public sequencing reads through fastp at Q25 and MiXCR, retaining productive beta sequences. Each CDR3 protein gets just one entry, which takes the most common genes and DNA from the rows behind it. The sample records 250,000 to 300,000 distinct CDR3 sequences, roughly a tenth of which are singletons. Around 7.6% of the sample is held by the ten biggest clonotypes.

Concerning this clonotype: Its antigen is currently not known. The sample holds no much larger clone one base away, and base qualities are not on file.

The sequence is built from TRBV7-3 and TRBJ2-1; 9 junctional bases match TRBD2. The sequencing used PBMCs, collected before TCRalphabeta/CD19-depleted stem cell transplant. This clonotype was sampled from a boy under two years old with acute myeloid leukemia, due to receive a stem cell transplant. The nucleotide sequence is given as TGTGCCAGCAGCTCCAGCGGGAGGCCCAATGAGCAGTTCTTC. This codes for CASSSSGRPNEQFF.